This is a list of T cell receptor beta chains from one sample in a study of blood T cell repertoires in COVID-19. Measured with immunoSEQ multiplex PCR; TCRdb has only the in-frame clones, and not every one. The sample carries roughly 75,000 clones, 74% recorded once. The sequencing sample was made of peripheral blood. All receptors derive from a human donor with acute or convalescent COVID-19. The donor label of this sample is uncertain. Each CDR3 is given with its conserved first and last residue. D genes are given only for firm matches. Some rows have no size entry. The others give once, few or many, or a class for an expanded clone.

size: once; V: TRBV7-8; D: .; J: TRBJ1-4; DNA: TGTGCCAGCAGCCCCAGGGCCTTTGCAACTAATGAAAAACTGTTTTTT; CDR3: CASSPRAFATNEKLFF
size: .; V: TRBV28; D: TRBD2; J: TRBJ2-7; DNA: TGTGCCAGCAGTTCCCCCCGGGGGGGCTCCTACGAGCAGTACTTC; CDR3: CASSSPRGGSYEQYF
size: once; V: TRBV7-6; D: TRBD2; J: TRBJ2-1; DNA: TGTGCCAGCAGCTCCCGTCCCCTCGGGAGGGCCTACAATGAGCAGTTCTTC; CDR3: CASSSRPLGRAYNEQFF
size: few; V: TRBV13; D: .; J: TRBJ2-7; DNA: TGTGCCAGCAGCTTAGGTACCGGGAGAGGGGCCTACGAGCAGTACTTC; CDR3: CASSLGTGRGAYEQYF
size: .; V: TRBV4-3; D: TRBD2; J: TRBJ2-1; DNA: TGCGCCAGCAGCCTATATCTAGCGGGACCCTACAATGAGCAGTTCTTC; CDR3: CASSLYLAGPYNEQFF
size: .; V: TRBV5-1; D: .; J: TRBJ2-3; DNA: TGCGCCAGCAGCTTGGACTGGGGGCGCACAGATACGCAGTATTTT; CDR3: CASSLDWGRTDTQYF
size: .; V: TRBV14; D: .; J: TRBJ1-2; DNA: TGTGCCAGCAGTCCCGCGGCCCGGTGGGGCTACACCTTC; CDR3: CASSPAARWGYTF
size: .; V: TRBV5-1; D: TRBD1; J: TRBJ2-5; DNA: TGCGCCAGCCTGGGGACAGGGATGGAGACCCAGTACTTC; CDR3: CASLGTGMETQYF
size: few; V: TRBV24-1; D: .; J: TRBJ2-2; DNA: TGTGCCACCAGTGCTCCCGGGGGGCGCCGACCCGGGGAGCTGTTTTTT; CDR3: CATSAPGGRRPGELFF
size: .; V: TRBV30; D: .; J: TRBJ1-2; DNA: TGTGCCTGGAGTTCAGGGGCCACCTCTACTGGCTACACCTTC; CDR3: CAWSSGATSTGYTF
size: .; V: TRBV5-6; D: TRBD1; J: TRBJ1-1; DNA: TGTGCCAGCGGCTGGACAGGGGAGACTGAAGCTTTCTTT; CDR3: CASGWTGETEAFF
size: few; V: TRBV5-1; D: TRBD1; J: TRBJ2-1; DNA: TGCGCCAGCAGCTTCACGAGGACAGGGGAGGGCTCCTACAATGAGCAGTTCTTC; CDR3: CASSFTRTGEGSYNEQFF
size: .; V: TRBV9; D: TRBD2; J: TRBJ2-7; DNA: TGTGCCAGCAGCTTCGCGCGGACTAGCGGGAGGTACGAGCAGTACTTC; CDR3: CASSFARTSGRYEQYF
size: .; V: TRBV19; D: .; J: TRBJ1-1; DNA: TGTGCCAGTACCCATGGGAGGGGGTTCATGAACACTGAAGCTTTCTTT; CDR3: CASTHGRGFMNTEAFF
size: .; V: TRBV2; D: .; J: TRBJ1-1; DNA: TGTGCCAGCAGGTCGGACAGGAACACTGAAGCTTTCTTT; CDR3: CASRSDRNTEAFF
size: .; V: TRBV19; D: TRBD2; J: TRBJ2-3; DNA: TGTGCCAGTAGTGCGACCGGGACTAGCGGGGGGGCTACGCAGTATTTT; CDR3: CASSATGTSGGATQYF
size: many; V: TRBV19; D: TRBD1; J: TRBJ1-5; DNA: TGTGCCAGTAGGACAGGGGGCGCGGGTCAGCCCCAGCATTTT; CDR3: CASRTGGAGQPQHF
size: .; V: TRBV7-8; D: TRBD2; J: TRBJ2-7; DNA: TGTGCCAGCAGCCCCCGGGAGGGATCCTACGAGCAGTACTTC; CDR3: CASSPREGSYEQYF
size: .; V: TRBV12-3/TRBV12-4; D: TRBD2; J: TRBJ2-1; DNA: TGTGCCAGCAGTCAGCGGGACGAGCAGTTCTTC; CDR3: CASSQRDEQFF
size: .; V: TRBV19; D: TRBD1; J: TRBJ1-4; DNA: TGTGCCAGCCTTCGACAGGGGAGTATTAATGAAAAACTGTTTTTT; CDR3: CASLRQGSINEKLFF